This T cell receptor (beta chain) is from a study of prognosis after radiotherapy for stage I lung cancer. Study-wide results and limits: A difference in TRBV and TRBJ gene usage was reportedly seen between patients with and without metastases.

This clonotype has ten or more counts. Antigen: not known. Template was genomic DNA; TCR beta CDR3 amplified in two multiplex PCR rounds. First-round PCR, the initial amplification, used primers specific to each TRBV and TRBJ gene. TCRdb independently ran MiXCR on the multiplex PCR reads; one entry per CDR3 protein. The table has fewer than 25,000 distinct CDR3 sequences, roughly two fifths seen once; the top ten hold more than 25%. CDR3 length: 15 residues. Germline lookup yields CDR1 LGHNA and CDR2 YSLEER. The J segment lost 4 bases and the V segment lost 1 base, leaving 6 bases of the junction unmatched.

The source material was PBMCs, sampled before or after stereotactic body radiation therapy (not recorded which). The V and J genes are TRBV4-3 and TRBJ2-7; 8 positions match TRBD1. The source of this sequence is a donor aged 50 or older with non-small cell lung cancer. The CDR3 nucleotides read TGCGCCAGCAGCCAAGGGGAGACAGGGGTTTACGAGCAGTACTTC. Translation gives CASSQGETGVYEQYF.